Below, 6 T cell receptor beta chains from the same sample are listed, as sequenced in a study of Ad26.COV2.S vaccination and SARS-CoV-2 variants. Treatment indicated: 19 received Ad26.COV2.S at low or high dose, single or two shots; several received placebo; per-sample allocation not given. Following the first vaccine or placebo injection, samples were taken on day 63. TCRdb's copy holds only in-frame clones and misses some; the assay was immunoSEQ multiplex PCR. The sample records 350,000 to 450,000 clones, 80% to 95% being singletons. The sample here was peripheral blood, taken in a trial of Ad26.COV2.S vaccine versus placebo. These receptors were obtained from a person between 18 and 60 years old who received the Ad26.COV2.S COVID-19 vaccine or a placebo.

This clone was detected once. The chain carries TRBV12-5 and TRBJ1-2, with D unresolved. V lost 8 bases, J lost 3 bases, and 13 bases lay in between. The germline gives CDR1 LGHNT, CDR2 FRNRAP. The CDR3 runs to 13 residues. The CDR3 loop reads CASNSPRDYGYTF. The CDR3, as DNA: TGTGCTAGTAACTCTCCCCGGGACTATGGCTACACCTTC.

The gene calls are TRBV30 and TRBJ1-2, with 7 positions matching TRBD1. Losses at the gene ends were 3 bases for V and 5 bases for J; bases not matched to a gene: 15. Germline V CDR1 and CDR2: GTSNPN, SVGIG (reference sequence). The CDR3 consists of 16 residues. The CDR3 spells CAWRSSTFQGGYGYTF. The CDR3 region has the DNA TGTGCCTGGAGATCTTCGACCTTCCAGGGGGGATATGGCTACACCTTC.

V and J are TRBV2 and TRBJ1-5, with D perhaps TRBD1 (5 bases). The CDR3 length is 13 residues. Per germline, CDR1 SNHLY and CDR2 FYNNEI. Deletions cut 3 bases from V and 5 bases from J, with 8 bases between. This CDR3 reads CASSDQGDQPQHF. CDR3 in DNA: TGTGCCAGCAGTGATCAGGGTGATCAGCCCCAGCATTTT.

J is TRBJ1-2 and V is TRBV25-1; D is possibly TRBD1 (6 bases). V lost 9 bases and J lost 7, with 33 bases in between. CDR1 and CDR2 (germline): MGHDK, SYGVNS. CDR3 length: 18 amino acids. The CDR3 coding sequence is TGTGCCAGTCTAGAGGGGGGGGCATTAAGGCGGCGTTCGGGTGGCTACACCTTC. It specifies CASLEGGALRRRSGGYTF.

V is TRBV19 and J is TRBJ1-1, with TRBD1 as a possible D gene (6 bases). This CDR3 contains 14 residues. Germline CDR1 reads LNHDA; CDR2 reads SQIVND (reference sequence). V was pared by 5 bases and J by 3 bases, with 13 bases between. The CDR3 region has the DNA TGTGCCAGTAGTGGGGGCCGGGCGGACACTGAAGCTTTCTTT. Translating gives CASSGGRADTEAFF.

The CDR3 loop reads CASRSSGSTDTQYF. The CDR3 region has the DNA TGTGCCAGTAGATCTAGCGGGAGCACAGATACGCAGTATTTT. The chain couples TRBV19 to TRBJ2-3, with 8 nucleotides matching TRBD2. Germline values: CDR1 LNHDA, CDR2 SQIVND (reference sequence). The CDR3 is 14 amino acids. V was clipped by 6 bases and J by 0 bases; unmatched bases: 2.